This is a list of T cell receptor beta chains from one sample in a study of blood T cell repertoires in COVID-19. Sequencing was performed with immunoSEQ multiplex PCR; in TCRdb, only in-frame clones are kept and a portion is missing. Altogether under 500,000 clones are present, approximately 90% being singletons, with the ten largest covering approximately 2%. Source material: PBMCs or T cells enriched from blood (not recorded which). These receptors originate from a woman aged 18-30 years with acute COVID-19. The CDR3 runs from the conserved cysteine through the conserved F or W. A D gene is named only where the DNA matches it firmly.

d_gene: NA; v_gene: TRBV27; j_gene: TRBJ1-5; CDR3nt: TGTGCCAGCAGCGGACAAGTTAGCAATCAGCCCCAGCATTTT; CDR3aa: CASSGQVSNQPQHF
d_gene: NA; v_gene: TRBV7-9; j_gene: TRBJ1-2; CDR3nt: TGTGCCAGCAGCTTCGAGCAGGCCTACTATGGCTACACCTTC; CDR3aa: CASSFEQAYYGYTF
d_gene: NA; v_gene: TRBV2; j_gene: TRBJ1-3; CDR3nt: TGTGCCAGCGGGAGGGACACCGGCTCTGGAAACACCATATATTTT; CDR3aa: CASGRDTGSGNTIYF
d_gene: NA; v_gene: TRBV2; j_gene: TRBJ1-2; CDR3nt: TGTGCCAGCAGTGAAACGCTGACGCAGCAGGGGTTAAATGGCTACACCTTC; CDR3aa: CASSETLTQQGLNGYTF
d_gene: NA; v_gene: TRBV2; j_gene: TRBJ1-1; CDR3nt: TGTGCCAGCAGTGAGCAGGTCACTGAAGCTTTCTTT; CDR3aa: CASSEQVTEAFF
d_gene: TRBD1; v_gene: TRBV6-5; j_gene: TRBJ1-2; CDR3nt: TGTGCCAGCAGTTACGGACAGGGGACCTACGGCTACACCTTC; CDR3aa: CASSYGQGTYGYTF
d_gene: TRBD2; v_gene: TRBV18; j_gene: TRBJ2-1; CDR3nt: TGTGCCAGCTCACCTAGTGGACTAGCCGGCTACAATGAGCAGTTCTTC; CDR3aa: CASSPSGLAGYNEQFF
d_gene: TRBD1; v_gene: TRBV19; j_gene: TRBJ1-5; CDR3nt: TGTGCCAGTAGTATAGGCTCGACAGGGGCATGGCCCCAGCATTTT; CDR3aa: CASSIGSTGAWPQHF
d_gene: TRBD2; v_gene: TRBV19; j_gene: TRBJ2-3; CDR3nt: TGTGCCAGTACGCGAGCGGGAGTAGGGGATACGCAGTATTTT; CDR3aa: CASTRAGVGDTQYF
d_gene: TRBD1; v_gene: TRBV5-1; j_gene: TRBJ1-1; CDR3nt: TGCGCCAGCAGCTTGGCGGACAGGTCGAAACAGAACACTGAAGCTTTCTTT; CDR3aa: CASSLADRSKQNTEAFF
d_gene: NA; v_gene: TRBV6-5; j_gene: TRBJ1-1; CDR3nt: TGTGCCAGCACCGCGGGCAGGGGTTTCACTGAAGCTTTCTTT; CDR3aa: CASTAGRGFTEAFF
d_gene: NA; v_gene: TRBV19; j_gene: TRBJ2-7; CDR3nt: TGTGCCAGTAGCACCGGGGGATCCTACGAGCAGTACTTC; CDR3aa: CASSTGGSYEQYF
d_gene: TRBD1; v_gene: TRBV5-4; j_gene: TRBJ1-5; CDR3nt: TGTGCCAGCAGCTCCGACAGGGCCGATCAGCCCCAGCATTTT; CDR3aa: CASSSDRADQPQHF
d_gene: NA; v_gene: TRBV7-9; j_gene: TRBJ2-2; CDR3nt: TGTGCCAGCAGCTCAGGGGGGCGTACCGGGGAGCTGTTTTTT; CDR3aa: CASSSGGRTGELFF
d_gene: NA; v_gene: TRBV29-1; j_gene: TRBJ2-3; CDR3nt: TGCAGCGTTGGCCGGAGCACAGATACGCAGTATTTT; CDR3aa: CSVGRSTDTQYF
d_gene: TRBD2; v_gene: TRBV11-2; j_gene: TRBJ2-3; CDR3nt: TGTGCCAGCAGCTTATATGCCAGCGGGGGCCGGGAAGATACGCAGTATTTT; CDR3aa: CASSLYASGGREDTQYF
d_gene: TRBD1; v_gene: TRBV4-1; j_gene: TRBJ1-2; CDR3nt: TGCGCCAGCAGCTCTACTCCGGGACAGGGGATTTATGGCTACACCTTC; CDR3aa: CASSSTPGQGIYGYTF
d_gene: NA; v_gene: TRBV12-3/TRBV12-4; j_gene: TRBJ2-1; CDR3nt: TGTGCCAGCAGCCTACTAGGGTACAATGAGCAGTTCTTC; CDR3aa: CASSLLGYNEQFF
d_gene: NA; v_gene: TRBV13; j_gene: TRBJ2-3; CDR3nt: TGTGCCAGCAGCTTAGGCCTTCAGCGGGGCACAGATACGCAGTATTTT; CDR3aa: CASSLGLQRGTDTQYF
d_gene: TRBD2; v_gene: TRBV5-6; j_gene: TRBJ2-7; CDR3nt: TGTGCCAGCAGCTTGGCCTTAGCGGGAACGGGGGAGCAGTACTTC; CDR3aa: CASSLALAGTGEQYF
d_gene: NA; v_gene: TRBV19; j_gene: TRBJ1-1; CDR3nt: TGTGCCAGTAGTATCATCACAGCAAACACTGAAGCTTTCTTT; CDR3aa: CASSIITANTEAFF
d_gene: NA; v_gene: TRBV5-1; j_gene: TRBJ1-3; CDR3nt: TGCGCCAGCACCCGGGACATGAGCTCTGGAAACACCATATATTTT; CDR3aa: CASTRDMSSGNTIYF
d_gene: NA; v_gene: TRBV7-9; j_gene: TRBJ1-2; CDR3nt: TGTGCCAGCAGGCCCCCCCAGGGCGTCTATGGCTACACCTTC; CDR3aa: CASRPPQGVYGYTF
d_gene: NA; v_gene: TRBV27; j_gene: TRBJ1-3; CDR3nt: TGTGCCAGCGGCAGGCTCTCTGGAAACACCATATATTTT; CDR3aa: CASGRLSGNTIYF
d_gene: TRBD2; v_gene: TRBV19; j_gene: TRBJ2-2; CDR3nt: TGTGCCAGTAGTAAAGCTGGCGGGAGTAACACCGGGGAGCTGTTTTTT; CDR3aa: CASSKAGGSNTGELFF
d_gene: TRBD1; v_gene: TRBV13; j_gene: TRBJ1-6; CDR3nt: TGTGCCAGCAGCGGTGTTGGGGACAGGGATAGGTTTGGTTCACCCCTCCACTTT; CDR3aa: CASSGVGDRDRFGSPLHF
d_gene: TRBD2; v_gene: TRBV7-2; j_gene: TRBJ2-1; CDR3nt: TGTGCCAGCAGCTTATTGGGGGGAGGGCTCTCCAATGAGCAGTTCTTC; CDR3aa: CASSLLGGGLSNEQFF
d_gene: NA; v_gene: TRBV27; j_gene: TRBJ2-7; CDR3nt: TGTGCCAGCAGCTTCATTCGGGGGGCAACCTACGAGCAGTACTTC; CDR3aa: CASSFIRGATYEQYF